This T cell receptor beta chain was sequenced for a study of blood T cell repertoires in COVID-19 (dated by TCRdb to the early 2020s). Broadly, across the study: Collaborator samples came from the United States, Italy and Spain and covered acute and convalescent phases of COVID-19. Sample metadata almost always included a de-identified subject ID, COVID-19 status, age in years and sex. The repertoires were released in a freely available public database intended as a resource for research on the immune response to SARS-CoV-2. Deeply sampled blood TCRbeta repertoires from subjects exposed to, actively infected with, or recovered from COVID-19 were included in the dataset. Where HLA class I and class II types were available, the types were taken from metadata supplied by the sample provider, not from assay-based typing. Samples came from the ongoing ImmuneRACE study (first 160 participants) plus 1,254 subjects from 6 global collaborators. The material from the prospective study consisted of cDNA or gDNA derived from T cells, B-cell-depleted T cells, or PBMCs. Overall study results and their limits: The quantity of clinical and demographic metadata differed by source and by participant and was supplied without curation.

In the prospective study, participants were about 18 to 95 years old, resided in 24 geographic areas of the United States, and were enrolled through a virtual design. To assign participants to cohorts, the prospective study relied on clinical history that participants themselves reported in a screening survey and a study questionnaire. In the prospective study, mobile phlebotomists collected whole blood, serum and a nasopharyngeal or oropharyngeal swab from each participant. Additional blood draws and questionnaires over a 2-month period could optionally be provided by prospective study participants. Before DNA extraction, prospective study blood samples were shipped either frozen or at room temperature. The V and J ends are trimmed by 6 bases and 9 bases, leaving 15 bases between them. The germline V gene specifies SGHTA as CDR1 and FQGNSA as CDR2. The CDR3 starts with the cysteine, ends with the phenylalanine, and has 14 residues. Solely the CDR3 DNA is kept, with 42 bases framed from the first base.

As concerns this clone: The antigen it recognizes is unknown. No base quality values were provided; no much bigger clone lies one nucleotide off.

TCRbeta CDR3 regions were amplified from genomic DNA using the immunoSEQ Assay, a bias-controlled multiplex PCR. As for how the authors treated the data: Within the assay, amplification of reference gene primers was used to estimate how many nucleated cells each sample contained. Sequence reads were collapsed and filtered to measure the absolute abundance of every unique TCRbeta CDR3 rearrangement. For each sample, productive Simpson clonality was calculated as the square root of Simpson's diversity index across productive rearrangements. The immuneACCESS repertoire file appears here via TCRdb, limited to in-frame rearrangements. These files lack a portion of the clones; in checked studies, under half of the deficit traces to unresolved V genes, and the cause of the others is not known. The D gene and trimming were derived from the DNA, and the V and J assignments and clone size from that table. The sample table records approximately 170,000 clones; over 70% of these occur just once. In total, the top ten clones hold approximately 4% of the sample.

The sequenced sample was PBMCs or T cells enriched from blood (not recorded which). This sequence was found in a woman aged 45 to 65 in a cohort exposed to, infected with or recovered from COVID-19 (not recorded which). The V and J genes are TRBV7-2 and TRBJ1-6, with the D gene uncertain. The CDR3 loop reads CASRPGHSVSPLHF. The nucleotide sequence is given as TGTGCCAGCAGGCCTGGGCATTCGGTTTCACCCCTCCACTTT.